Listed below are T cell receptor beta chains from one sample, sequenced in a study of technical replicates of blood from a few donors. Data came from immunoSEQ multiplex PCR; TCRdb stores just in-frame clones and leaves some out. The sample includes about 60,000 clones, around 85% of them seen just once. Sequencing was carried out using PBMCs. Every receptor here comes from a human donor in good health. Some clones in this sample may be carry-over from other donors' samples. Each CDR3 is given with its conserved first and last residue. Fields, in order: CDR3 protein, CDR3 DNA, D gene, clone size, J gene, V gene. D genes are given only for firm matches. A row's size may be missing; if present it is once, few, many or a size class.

CDR3aa: CASSFLGLAGAGEQYF
CDR3nt: TGTGCCAGCAGCTTCCTAGGACTAGCGGGAGCGGGCGAGCAGTACTTC
d_gene: TRBD2
abundance: .
j_gene: TRBJ2-7
v_gene: TRBV13

CDR3aa: CASTGHSSYNEQFF
CDR3nt: TGTGCCAGCACGGGACATAGCTCCTACAATGAGCAGTTCTTC
d_gene: .
abundance: once
j_gene: TRBJ2-1
v_gene: TRBV6-1

CDR3aa: CASSTGTGYGYTF
CDR3nt: TGTGCCAGTAGTACCGGGACAGGGTATGGCTACACCTTC
d_gene: TRBD1
abundance: .
j_gene: TRBJ1-2
v_gene: TRBV19

CDR3aa: CAWSMSVGGSYGYTF
CDR3nt: TGTGCCTGGAGTATGAGCGTAGGGGGAAGCTATGGCTACACCTTC
d_gene: .
abundance: .
j_gene: TRBJ1-2
v_gene: TRBV30

CDR3aa: CASTVGSLNSPLHF
CDR3nt: TGTGCCAGTACCGTGGGCAGTTTAAATTCACCCCTCCACTTT
d_gene: .
abundance: .
j_gene: TRBJ1-6
v_gene: TRBV19

CDR3aa: CASRGLAEYEQYF
CDR3nt: TGTGCCAGCAGGGGACTAGCGGAATACGAGCAGTACTTC
d_gene: TRBD2
abundance: .
j_gene: TRBJ2-7
v_gene: TRBV7-2

CDR3aa: CATSSGVGSVNEQFF
CDR3nt: TGTGCCACCAGCAGCGGGGTCGGGAGTGTAAATGAGCAGTTCTTC
d_gene: .
abundance: .
j_gene: TRBJ2-1
v_gene: TRBV15

CDR3aa: CASSLERGQGDGYTF
CDR3nt: TGTGCCAGCAGCTTAGAACGGGGACAGGGTGATGGCTACACCTTC
d_gene: TRBD1
abundance: once
j_gene: TRBJ1-2
v_gene: TRBV7-9

CDR3aa: CASSINFRGEAFF
CDR3nt: TGTGCCAGTAGTATAAATTTTAGGGGGGAAGCTTTCTTT
d_gene: .
abundance: .
j_gene: TRBJ1-1
v_gene: TRBV19

CDR3aa: CASSSTYLRTAYSPLHF
CDR3nt: TGTGCCAGCAGCTCGACCTACTTAAGGACAGCTTATTCACCCCTCCACTTT
d_gene: .
abundance: .
j_gene: TRBJ1-6
v_gene: TRBV7-2

CDR3aa: CASSEPPGGGAGETQYF
CDR3nt: TGTGCCAGCAGTGAACCCCCGGGCGGGGGGGCTGGGGAGACCCAGTACTTC
d_gene: TRBD2
abundance: .
j_gene: TRBJ2-5
v_gene: TRBV6-1

CDR3aa: CSVLTVNTEAFF
CDR3nt: TGCAGCGTACTCACAGTGAACACTGAAGCTTTCTTT
d_gene: .
abundance: few
j_gene: TRBJ1-1
v_gene: TRBV29-1

CDR3aa: CAWSTRLNTIYF
CDR3nt: TGTGCCTGGAGTACCAGGTTAAACACCATATATTTT
d_gene: .
abundance: .
j_gene: TRBJ1-3
v_gene: TRBV30